This entry concerns a single T cell receptor beta chain. Its binding antigen is unknown. No base quality values were provided; no much bigger clone lies one nucleotide off. The data derive from a study of STAT5B mutations in CD4+ large granular lymphocyte leukemia (dated by TCRdb to 2022 to 2024). In the study overall: When cryopreserved patient cells were available, CD8+ cells were depleted as a first step, and selection with anti-CD4 microbeads followed. The study compared the TCRbeta repertoires of patients with CD4+ T-cell large granular lymphocyte leukemia against those of healthy blood donors. The purity of purified fractions was confirmed by flow cytometry on FACSCanto II or FACSVerse to exceed 95% among lymphocytes.

The CD4+ T-LGLL patients were recruited through hematology units in Padova (Italy), Helsinki (Finland) and Shinshu (Japan). Depending on what sample material was available, patient samples were either unselected PBMC or bead-purified CD4+, CD4+CD8+, CD57+ or CD56+ fractions. The TCRbeta data from patients were combined with somatic STAT5B mutation profiles that came from deep amplicon sequencing of the same DNA. All TCR-sequenced material derived from peripheral blood: patient blood samples and healthy donor buffy coats. Peripheral blood mononuclear cells were isolated by Ficoll-Hypaque gradient centrifugation. The Gentra Puregene Cell and Tissue kit was used for genomic DNA extraction, and quantification was performed on a Qubit 2.0 fluorometer. On the study overall, not on this receptor specifically: The main leukemic clonotypes were found to be private to each patient, although 25% to 30% of the main leukemic clonotypes were detected at low frequency in the non-leukemic repertoires of other patients. The sources of patient cells varied, and only 6 or 7 CD4-sorted patient samples were included in the clonality comparison with healthy controls. Compared with healthy CD4+ repertoires, CD4-sorted patient repertoires appeared more clonal, and this difference remained even after the putative leukemic clones were removed. The data were not HLA-matched, and the relatively small sample size could explain the higher clonality seen in CD4+ compared with CD8+ T-LGLL.

TCRbeta rearrangements were sequenced from genomic DNA using the immunoSEQ assay at survey resolution. The paper's processing steps were these. Clonotypes above 5% of the repertoire were treated as putative leukemic clones, yielding around 59 across roughly 29 patients. In the TCR sequencing data, the lowest productive clonotype frequency that could be detected was 2.59 x 10-5. Only productive TCRbeta rearrangements, meaning sequences that were complete and in-frame, were kept for the analyses. Sample clonality was computed as Simpson clonality in the immunoSEQ Analyzer version 3.0. Clones were binned by frequency as very rare, small, medium, large (1-20%) or hyperexpanded (>20%). OLGA 1.2.3 estimated generation probabilities, VDJtools produced V-gene circos plots, VDJdb was queried for specificities, and GLIPH identified CDR3 motifs. TCRdb obtained this table from immuneACCESS and retained in-frame rearrangements with V and J assigned. These tables miss some clones; where compared with another copy, unresolved V genes account for less than half of the shortfall, and the remainder is unexplained. The V and J calls and clone size come from that table; D and trimming were worked out from the DNA. For this sample the table gives more than 7,500 clones, of which about 80% were detected only once. Roughly 68% of the sample is held by the ten biggest clonotypes.

The specimen sequenced was PBMCs. This sequence was found in a man in his fifties or sixties with CD4+ T-cell large granular lymphocyte leukemia.

The CDR3 region reads CASTIRGGSGRDYEQYF. The DNA reads TGTGCCAGCACCATTCGGGGGGGGAGCGGGAGGGACTACGAGCAGTACTTC. The chain was built from TRBV28 and TRBJ2-7, with 10 bases aligning to TRBD2. Trimming leaves V shorter by 7 bases and J shorter by 3 bases, with the junction holding 15 bases beyond the gene matches. From the germline V gene, CDR1 is MDHEN and CDR2 is SYDVKM. The CDR3 sequence holds 17 residues, the cysteine and phenylalanine included. The entry retains the CDR3 DNA only, 51 bases that are in frame from base 1.